The 7 T cell receptor beta chains below were found in one sample sequenced in a study of T cells in Graves' hyperthyroidism and ophthalmopathy. It was RNA transcripts that yielded the amplified TCR beta CDR3 regions. With the HTBI primer set, the TCR CDR3 went through a first round of RT-PCR. Each CDR3 protein gets one entry after TCRdb re-called the multiplex PCR reads with MiXCR. The sample shows a few hundred thousand distinct CDR3 sequences, 15% to 20% of them seen only once. Sequences were obtained from blood. The receptors were sampled from a woman in her 40s with Graves' ophthalmopathy.

This clonotype was seen ten or more times. V is TRBV6-5 and J is TRBJ2-6; the D gene is possibly TRBD2 (6 bases). Trimming took off 0 bases at V and 0 bases at J, with 9 bases between the two ends. The CDR3 sequence is 17 residues long. Germline V gives CDR1 MNHEY, CDR2 SVGAGI. CDR3 DNA: TGTGCCAGCAGTTACTCCGGGGGAACCTCTGGGGCCAACGTCCTGACTTTC. Encoded protein: CASSYSGGTSGANVLTF.

The table lists this clonotype with many counts. This chain joins TRBV6-1 and TRBJ1-2; unclear D gene. This CDR3 is 13 amino acids long. The V gene's germline CDR1 is MNHNS and CDR2 SASEGT. Trimming stripped 3 bases from V and 2 bases from J, with 7 bases between. The CDR3 sequence is CASSEDVNYGYTF. DNA for the CDR3: TGTGCCAGCAGTGAGGACGTCAACTATGGCTACACCTTC.

This clonotype was observed a few times. The chain is built from TRBV4-1 and TRBJ2-6, with TRBD2 matching 9 bases. Germline V gives CDR1 MGHRA, CDR2 YSYEKL. V gave up 0 bases and J gave up 1 base; unmatched junction bases: 10. The CDR3 totals 20 residues. The CDR3 here is CASSQDIAGGPGSGANVLTF. The CDR3 nucleotides read TGCGCCAGCAGCCAAGATATCGCGGGAGGGCCCGGGTCTGGGGCCAACGTCCTGACTTTC.

In nucleotides, the CDR3 is TGTGCCAGCAGCGAAATCGAAGACAGGGGACGGGAGGAAGCTTTCTTT. Translation gives CASSEIEDRGREEAFF. V gene TRBV9 combines with J gene TRBJ1-1, with 8 positions matching TRBD1. The trim removed 3 bases at V and 8 bases at J, leaving 15 bases unmatched. Germline CDR1 SGDLS, CDR2 YYNGEE. CDR3 size: 16 residues.

At least ten counts were recorded for this clonotype. V is TRBV11-2 and J is TRBJ2-4; D is perhaps TRBD1 or TRBD2 (5 bases each). Germline lookup yields CDR1 SGHAT and CDR2 FQNNGV. This CDR3 has 14 amino acids. V was trimmed by 0 bases and J by 9 bases, leaving 12 bases between them. CDR3 sequence reads: CASSLDQGVPIQYF. CDR3 coding DNA: TGTGCCAGCAGCTTAGATCAGGGAGTCCCCATTCAGTACTTC.

As for this clonotype: A much larger clone is a single base away; this may be a read error. The CDR3 sequence: CASSGGASTNTEAFF. The CDR3 region has the DNA TGTGCCAGCAGCGGGGGGGCTTCGACGAACACTGAAGCTTTCTTT. The V call is TRBV12-3 or TRBV12-4, the J call TRBJ1-1, with a tentative D call TRBD1 (6 bases). The V and J ends lost 6 bases and 1 base respectively, with 15 bases between them. The CDR3 contains 15 residues.

This clonotype was detected many times. The rearrangement links TRBV20-1 to TRBJ2-7; TRBD1 matches 7 bases. This CDR3 spans 14 amino acids. The V gene's germline CDR1 is DFQATT and CDR2 SNEGSKA (reference sequence). J was trimmed by 3 bases and V by 1 base; bases with no gene match: 6. The CDR3 bases are TGCAGTGCTAGAGGCACAGGGGTTTTCTACGAGCAGTACTTC. Translating gives CSARGTGVFYEQYF.